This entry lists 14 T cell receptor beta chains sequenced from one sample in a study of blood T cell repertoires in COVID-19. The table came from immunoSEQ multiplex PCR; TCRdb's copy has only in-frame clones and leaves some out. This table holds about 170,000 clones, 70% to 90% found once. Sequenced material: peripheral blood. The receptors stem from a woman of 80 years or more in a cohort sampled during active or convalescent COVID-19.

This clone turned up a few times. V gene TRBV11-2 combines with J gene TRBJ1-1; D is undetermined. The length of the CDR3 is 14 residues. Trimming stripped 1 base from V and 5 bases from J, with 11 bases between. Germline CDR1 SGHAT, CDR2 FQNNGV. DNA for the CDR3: TGTGCCAGCAGCTTAGTCACGTCGGGGACTGAAGCTTTCTTT. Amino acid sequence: CASSLVTSGTEAFF. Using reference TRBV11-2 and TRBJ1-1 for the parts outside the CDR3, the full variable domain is EAGVAQSPRYKIIEKRQSVAFWCNPISGHATLYWYQQILGQGPKLLIQFQNNGVVDDSQLPKDRFSAERLKGVDSTLKIQPAKLEDSAVYLCASSLVTSGTEAFFGQGTRLTVV.

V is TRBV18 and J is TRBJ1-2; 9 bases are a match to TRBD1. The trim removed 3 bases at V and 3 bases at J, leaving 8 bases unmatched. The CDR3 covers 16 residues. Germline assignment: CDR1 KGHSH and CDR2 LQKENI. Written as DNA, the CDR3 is TGTGCCAGCTCACCCACTCGGACAGGGGATCACTATGGCTACACCTTC. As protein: CASSPTRTGDHYGYTF.

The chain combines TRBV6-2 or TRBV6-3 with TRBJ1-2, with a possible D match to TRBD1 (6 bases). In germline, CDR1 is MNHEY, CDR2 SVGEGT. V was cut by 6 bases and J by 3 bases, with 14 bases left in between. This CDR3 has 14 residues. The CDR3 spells CASSPSQGHYGYTF. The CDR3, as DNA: TGTGCCAGCAGCCCCTCACAGGGACACTATGGCTACACCTTC.

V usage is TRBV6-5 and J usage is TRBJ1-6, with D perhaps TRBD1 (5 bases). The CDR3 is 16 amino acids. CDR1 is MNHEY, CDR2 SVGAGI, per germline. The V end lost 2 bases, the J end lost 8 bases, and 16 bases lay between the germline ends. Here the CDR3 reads CASSYNEGLDHSPLHF. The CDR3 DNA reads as TGTGCCAGCAGTTACAACGAGGGACTAGACCATTCACCCCTCCACTTT.

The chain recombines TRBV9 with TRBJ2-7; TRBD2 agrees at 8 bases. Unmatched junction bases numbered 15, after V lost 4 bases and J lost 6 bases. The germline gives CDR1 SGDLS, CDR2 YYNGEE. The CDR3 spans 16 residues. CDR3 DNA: TGTGCCAGCAGCCGAATGACCGGGACTAGATTTCCCGAGCAGTACTTC. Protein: CASSRMTGTRFPEQYF. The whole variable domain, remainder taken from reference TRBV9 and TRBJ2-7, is DSGVTQTPKHLITATGQRVTLRCSPRSGDLSVYWYQQSLDQGLQFLIQYYNGEERAKGNILERFSAQQFPDLHSELNLSSLELGDSALYFCASSRMTGTRFPEQYFGPGTRLTVT.

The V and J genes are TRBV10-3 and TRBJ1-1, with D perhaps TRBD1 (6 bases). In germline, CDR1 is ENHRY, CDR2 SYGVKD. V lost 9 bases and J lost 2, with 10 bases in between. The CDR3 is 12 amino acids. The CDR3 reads CAIGGANTEAFF. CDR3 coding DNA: TGTGCCATTGGGGGGGCTAACACTGAAGCTTTCTTT.

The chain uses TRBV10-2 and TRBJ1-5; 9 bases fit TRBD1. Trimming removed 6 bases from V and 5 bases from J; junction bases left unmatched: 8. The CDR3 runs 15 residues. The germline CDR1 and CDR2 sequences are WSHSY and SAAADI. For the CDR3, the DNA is TGCGCCAGCAGGGAGACAGGGGGTAGGTATCAGCCCCAGCATTTT. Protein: CASRETGGRYQPQHF.

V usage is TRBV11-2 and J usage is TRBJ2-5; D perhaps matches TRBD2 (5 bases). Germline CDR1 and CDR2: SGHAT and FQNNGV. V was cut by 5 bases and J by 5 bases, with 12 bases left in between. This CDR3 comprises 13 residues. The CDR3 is CASSLVGSETQYF. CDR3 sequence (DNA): TGTGCCAGCAGCCTGGTGGGGAGTGAGACCCAGTACTTC. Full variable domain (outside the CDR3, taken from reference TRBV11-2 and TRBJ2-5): EAGVAQSPRYKIIEKRQSVAFWCNPISGHATLYWYQQILGQGPKLLIQFQNNGVVDDSQLPKDRFSAERLKGVDSTLKIQPAKLEDSAVYLCASSLVGSETQYFGPGTRLLVL.

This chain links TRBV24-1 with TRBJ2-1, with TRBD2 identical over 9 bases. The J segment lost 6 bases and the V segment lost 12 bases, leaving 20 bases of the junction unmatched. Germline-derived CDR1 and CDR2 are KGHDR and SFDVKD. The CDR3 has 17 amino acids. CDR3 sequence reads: CAPEGLAGPGGGNEQFF. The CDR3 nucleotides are TGTGCCCCGGAAGGGCTAGCGGGACCCGGAGGGGGCAATGAGCAGTTCTTC.

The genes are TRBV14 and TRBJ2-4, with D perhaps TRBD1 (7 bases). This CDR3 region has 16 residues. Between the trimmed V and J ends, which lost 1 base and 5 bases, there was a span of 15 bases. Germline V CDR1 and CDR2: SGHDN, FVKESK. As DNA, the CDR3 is TGTGCCAGCAGCCAAGTCATCAGGGGGGCCCAAAACATTCAGTACTTC. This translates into CASSQVIRGAQNIQYF.

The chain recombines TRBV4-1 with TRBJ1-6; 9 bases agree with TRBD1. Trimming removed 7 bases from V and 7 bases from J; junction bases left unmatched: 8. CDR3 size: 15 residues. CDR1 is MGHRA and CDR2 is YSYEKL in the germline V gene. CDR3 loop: CASTNRDRANSPLHF. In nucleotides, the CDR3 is TGCGCCAGCACAAACCGGGACAGGGCCAATTCACCCCTCCACTTT.

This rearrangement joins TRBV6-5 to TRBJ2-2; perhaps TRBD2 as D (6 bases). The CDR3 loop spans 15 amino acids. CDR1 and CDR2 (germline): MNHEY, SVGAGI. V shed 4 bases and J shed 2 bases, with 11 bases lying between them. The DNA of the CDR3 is TGTGCCAGCAGTTTGCTAGCGCTCAACACCGGGGAGCTGTTTTTT. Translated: CASSLLALNTGELFF.

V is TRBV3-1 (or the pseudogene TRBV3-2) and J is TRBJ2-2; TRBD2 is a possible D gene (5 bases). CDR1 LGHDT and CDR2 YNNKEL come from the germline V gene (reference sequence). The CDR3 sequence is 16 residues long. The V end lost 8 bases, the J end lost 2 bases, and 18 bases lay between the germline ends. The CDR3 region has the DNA TGTGCCAGCGCTCGGGGAAGCGGCCTAAACACCGGGGAGCTGTTTTTT. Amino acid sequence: CASARGSGLNTGELFF.

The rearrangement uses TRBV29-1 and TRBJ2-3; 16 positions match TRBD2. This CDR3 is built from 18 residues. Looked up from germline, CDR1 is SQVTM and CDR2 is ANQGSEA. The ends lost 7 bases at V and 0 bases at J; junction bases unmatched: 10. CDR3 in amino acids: CSAAGLAGGRPSTDTQYF. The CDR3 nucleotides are TGCAGCGCCGCGGGACTAGCGGGAGGGCGACCCAGCACAGATACGCAGTATTTT.